The 16 T cell receptor beta chains given below trace back to one sample, sequenced in a study of Ad26.COV2.S vaccination and SARS-CoV-2 variants. Data came from immunoSEQ multiplex PCR; TCRdb stores just in-frame clones and leaves some out. The data hold 350,000 to 400,000 clones, with about nine tenths observed a single time. Treatment here: over 15 received Ad26.COV2.S at low or high dose, single or two shots; 5 received placebo; per-sample allocation not given. Samples analyzed were those drawn on day 63 after the first vaccine or placebo injection. The sequences come from peripheral blood, collected in a trial of Ad26.COV2.S vaccine versus placebo. The receptors were sampled from a person aged 18-65 years who received the Ad26.COV2.S COVID-19 vaccine or a placebo.

The table lists this clone with a count of one. V is TRBV7-2 and J is TRBJ1-2; D ambiguous. V was shortened by 1 base and J by 7 bases, with 13 bases between the two germline ends. This CDR3 has 14 residues. Germline V gene sequence: CDR1 SGHTA, CDR2 FQGNSA. The CDR3 is CASSLEVALGGYTF. CDR3 DNA: TGTGCCAGCAGCTTAGAAGTGGCCCTGGGTGGCTACACCTTC.

The V call is TRBV5-1, the J call TRBJ2-5, with D tentatively TRBD2 (6 bases). Germline values: CDR1 SGHRS, CDR2 YFSETQ. V was trimmed by 4 bases and J by 5 bases, leaving 18 bases between them. The CDR3 is 15 residues long. In DNA, the CDR3 is TGCGCCAGCAGCCAGCTCGGCCGCGGGATCGAGACCCAGTACTTC. This encodes CASSQLGRGIETQYF. The whole variable domain, filled in from reference TRBV5-1 and TRBJ2-5, reads KAGVTQTPRYLIKTRGQQVTLSCSPISGHRSVSWYQQTPGQGLQFLFEYFSETQRNKGNFPGRFSGRQFSNSRSEMNVSTLELGDSALYLCASSQLGRGIETQYFGPGTRLLVL.

Regarding this clone: This may stem from a read error, because a much larger clone lies one nucleotide away. This rearrangement joins TRBV28 to TRBJ2-1; TRBD2 aligns across 11 bases. This CDR3 comprises 19 residues. Germline values: CDR1 MDHEN, CDR2 SYDVKM. CDR3 sequence reads: CASSLTGFGTSGSYSEQFF. The DNA of the CDR3 is TGTGCCAGCAGCTTAACAGGGTTCGGGACTAGCGGCTCCTACAGTGAGCAGTTCTTC.

This rearrangement joins TRBV7-9 to TRBJ2-5; TRBD1 aligns across 10 bases. Germline V gene sequence: CDR1 SEHNR, CDR2 FQNEAQ (reference sequence). This CDR3 region has 15 residues. V gave up 5 bases and J gave up 5 bases; unmatched junction bases: 8. This chain's CDR3 is CASSRTGGSFETQYF. The CDR3 coding sequence is TGTGCCAGCAGCCGGACAGGGGGGTCGTTCGAGACCCAGTACTTC.

This clone was counted only a few times. The chain employs TRBV19 and TRBJ2-4; the D is unclear. V was trimmed by 6 bases and J by 9 bases, leaving 12 bases between them. There are 12 residues in the CDR3. Germline V gives CDR1 LNHDA, CDR2 SQIVND (reference sequence). The CDR3 is CASSIGLGIQYF. The DNA for the CDR3 is TGTGCCAGTAGCATTGGTTTGGGCATTCAGTACTTC.

The rearrangement joins TRBV4-2 to TRBJ2-2; 10 bases align to TRBD2. The length of the CDR3 is 16 residues. V dropped 1 base and J dropped 1; count of bases not matched to a gene: 0. Germline-derived CDR1 and CDR2 are LGHNA and YNFKEQ. In DNA form, the CDR3 reads TGTGCCAGCAGCCAAGGGACTAGCGGGAACACCGGGGAGCTGTTTTTT. Encoded protein: CASSQGTSGNTGELFF.

Only one count was recorded for this clone. The V gene is TRBV27, the J gene TRBJ2-3; either TRBD1 or TRBD2 may fit D (5 bases each). V was clipped by 2 bases and J by 0 bases, with 9 bases between them. CDR1 is MNHEY and CDR2 is SMNVEV in the germline V gene (reference sequence). The CDR3 covers 15 residues. The CDR3 is CASSLIGASTDTQYF. The CDR3 DNA is TGTGCCAGCAGTTTAATCGGGGCTAGCACAGATACGCAGTATTTT.

This clone was recorded once. This rearrangement joins TRBV10-3 to TRBJ2-7; TRBD1 might be the D (6 bases). The CDR3 runs 12 residues. Trimming took 6 bases from V and 3 from J, leaving 9 bases between them. The V gene's germline CDR1 is ENHRY and CDR2 SYGVKD. The CDR3 spells CAISLQGYEQYF. CDR3 coding DNA: TGTGCCATCAGCTTACAGGGCTACGAGCAGTACTTC.

J is TRBJ2-1 and V is TRBV6-5, with 9 nucleotides matching TRBD1. Germline V gene sequence: CDR1 MNHEY, CDR2 SVGAGI. The CDR3 sequence is 15 residues long. J was trimmed by 6 bases and V by 0 bases; bases with no gene match: 3. The CDR3 protein is CASSYSYRGPNEQFF. The CDR3 nucleotides are TGTGCCAGCAGTTACTCCTACAGGGGGCCCAATGAGCAGTTCTTC.

This clone showed up just a few times. This sequence joins TRBV19 and TRBJ2-1, with TRBD2 as a possible D gene (6 bases). Trimming removed 9 bases from V and 5 bases from J, with 26 bases in between. CDR1 is LNHDA and CDR2 is SQIVND in the germline V gene (reference sequence). The CDR3 is made up of 17 amino acids. The CDR3: CASTTKTGLPSHNEQFF. CDR3 bases: TGTGCCAGCACAACCAAAACGGGACTGCCGTCCCACAATGAGCAGTTCTTC.

The gene calls are TRBV7-9 and TRBJ2-1, with 16 bases that match TRBD2. CDR1 is SEHNR and CDR2 is FQNEAQ in the germline V gene (reference sequence). The CDR3 extends over 19 amino acids. The junction had 4 bases not matched to a gene; V was cut back by 0 bases and J by 2 bases. The CDR3 spells CASSLAGLAGGPTYNEQFF. Written as DNA, the CDR3 is TGTGCCAGCAGCTTAGCGGGACTAGCGGGAGGGCCCACCTACAATGAGCAGTTCTTC.

V and J are TRBV24-1 and TRBJ1-2, with no clear D. V was shortened by 11 bases and J by 7 bases, with 16 bases between the two germline ends. The CDR3 runs to 12 residues. In germline, CDR1 is KGHDR, CDR2 SFDVKD. The CDR3 DNA reads TGTGCCAAAAGACAATTTCGGGGTGGCTACACCTTC. It encodes CAKRQFRGGYTF.

The V call is TRBV5-5, the J call TRBJ2-2, with D unresolved. V gave up 4 bases and J gave up 3 bases, with 10 bases separating them. The CDR3 totals 14 residues. CDR1 and CDR2 (germline): SGHKS, YYEKEE (reference sequence). The CDR3 DNA reads TGTGCCAGCAGCCTACGACGGGACACCGGGGAGCTGTTTTTT. Translation: CASSLRRDTGELFF.

The rearrangement links TRBV25-1 to TRBJ1-2, with 10 bases that match TRBD1. This CDR3 region has 14 residues. Unmatched junction bases numbered 5, after V lost 4 bases and J lost 6 bases. Germline loops: CDR1 MGHDK, CDR2 SYGVNS. This CDR3 is CASSGQGAIHGYTF. The CDR3 DNA follows: TGTGCCAGCAGTGGACAGGGGGCCATTCATGGCTACACCTTC.

J is TRBJ2-1 and V is TRBV30; 8 bases match TRBD2. Germline V CDR1 and CDR2: GTSNPN, SVGIG (reference sequence). This CDR3 region has 15 residues. The junction had 5 bases not matched to a gene; V was cut back by 3 bases and J by 1 base. CDR3 sequence reads: CAWRYAGGSYNEQFF. For the CDR3, the DNA is TGTGCCTGGAGGTATGCGGGAGGTTCCTACAATGAGCAGTTCTTC.

Only a few counts were recorded for this clone. The V call is TRBV7-2, the J call TRBJ1-1, with D tentatively TRBD1 (6 bases). CDR3 length: 16 residues. The V end was cut by 6 bases, the J end by 4 bases, with 21 bases between. Per germline, CDR1 SGHTA and CDR2 FQGNSA. CDR3 nucleotides: TGTGCCAGCAGGTTGTCACACAGGGTAAGGGGCACTGAAGCTTTCTTT. It codes for CASRLSHRVRGTEAFF.